This T cell receptor beta chain was captured by sequencing in a study of T cell responses to AZD1222 COVID-19 vaccine. Study results and caveats: Donors were chiefly white British, with a greater number of females, and clonal diversity was perhaps underestimated.

V lost 3 bases and J 4 bases, leaving 10 bases between the germline ends. Germline loops: CDR1 MNHEY, CDR2 SMNVEV (reference sequence). This CDR3 region has 14 residues. Details on this clone: No antigen is known for it.

Clones were read by immunoSEQ multiplex PCR, and TCRdb kept only the in-frame ones, dropping some. The sample has about 260,000 clones; about 92% are singletons. The chain is built from TRBV27 and TRBJ1-5; D not resolved. This receptor was taken from an adult in good health. Sample: peripheral blood, taken on day 0 of AZD1222 vaccination. The CDR3 loop reads CASSLGRRNQPQHF. The CDR3 DNA follows: TGTGCCAGCAGTTTGGGGAGGCGGAATCAGCCCCAGCATTTT.